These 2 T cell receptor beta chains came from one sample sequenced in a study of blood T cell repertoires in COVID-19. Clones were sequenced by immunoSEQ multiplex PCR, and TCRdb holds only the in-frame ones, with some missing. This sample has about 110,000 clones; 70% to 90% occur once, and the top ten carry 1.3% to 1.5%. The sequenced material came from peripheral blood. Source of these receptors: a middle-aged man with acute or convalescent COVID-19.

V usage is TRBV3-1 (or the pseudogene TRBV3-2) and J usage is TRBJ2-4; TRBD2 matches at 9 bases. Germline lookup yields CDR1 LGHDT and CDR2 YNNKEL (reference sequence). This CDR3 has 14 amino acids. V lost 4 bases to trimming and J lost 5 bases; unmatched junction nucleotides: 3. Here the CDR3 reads CASSPAGGQNIQYF. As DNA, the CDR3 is TGTGCCAGCAGCCCCGCGGGGGGGCAAAACATTCAGTACTTC.

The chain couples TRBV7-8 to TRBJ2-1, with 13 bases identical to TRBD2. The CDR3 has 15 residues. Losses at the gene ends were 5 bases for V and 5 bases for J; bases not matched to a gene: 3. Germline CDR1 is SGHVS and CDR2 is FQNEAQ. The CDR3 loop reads CASSPGTSGDNEQFF. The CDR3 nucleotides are TGTGCCAGCAGCCCCGGGACTAGCGGGGACAATGAGCAGTTCTTC.